This T cell receptor (beta chain) originates from a study of T-cell memory formation after mild COVID-19. Study results and caveats: For contracting clones, CD4+ ones sat mainly in CM and EM, CD8+ in EMRA.

TCR alpha and TCR beta cDNA libraries carrying sample barcodes and UMIs came from 5'RACE with constant-segment primers. TCRdb fed the 5' RACE reads into MiXCR, producing one record per CDR3 protein. The repertoire consists of about 120,000 distinct CDR3 sequences, with about 17% occurring once and the leading ten covering approximately 13%. In the case of this clonotype: Its target is unknown.

The CDR3 length is 16 residues. V lost 5 bases, J lost 7 bases, and 11 bases stayed unmatched. Germline loops: CDR1 SGHVS, CDR2 FNYEAQ. V and J are TRBV7-6 and TRBJ1-6; 7 bases fit TRBD1. This TCR was sampled from an adult woman who had mild COVID-19 (a few samples of this study predate the infection). Cell type and time point are not known. Sequenced input: PBMCs or a T cell subset sorted from them (not recorded which). CDR3 loop: CASSQEPGQNNSPLHF. Here the CDR3 DNA reads TGTGCCAGCAGCCAAGAACCGGGACAGAACAATTCACCCCTCCACTTT.